These 21 T cell receptor beta chains came from one sample sequenced in a study of regulatory T cells in long-lasting Graves disease. Noted time point: persistent/refractory GD, antithyroid drugs over 5 years with positive TRAb. The TCR library was prepared using RNA isolated from PBMCs. Construction of the TCR beta libraries employed iRepertoire HTBI primers in conjunction with Arm-PCR of CDR3 regions. One entry per CDR3 protein, called by TCRdb with MiXCR from the multiplex PCR reads. The table includes about 470,000 distinct CDR3 sequences, less than 25% detected once. Sequenced here: peripheral blood mononuclear cells (PBMCs), sampled when the disease was refractory, from a patient treated with antithyroid drugs. The receptors here all came from a female donor with Graves disease.

This clonotype was seen many times. V and J are TRBV2 and TRBJ2-7; 10 positions agree with TRBD2. The trim removed 7 bases at V and 3 bases at J, leaving 12 bases unmatched. The CDR3 has 16 residues. The germline gives CDR1 SNHLY, CDR2 FYNNEI. The CDR3 spells CASTDGLAGADYEQYF. In nucleotides, the CDR3 is TGTGCCAGCACCGATGGTCTAGCGGGAGCCGACTACGAGCAGTACTTC.

This clonotype has a single count. The chain carries TRBV7-9 and TRBJ2-5; D possibly corresponds to TRBD2 (5 bases). CDR1 is SEHNR and CDR2 is FQNEAQ in the germline V gene (reference sequence). V gave up 5 bases and J gave up 6 bases, with 10 bases separating them. The CDR3 covers 12 residues. In DNA form, the CDR3 reads TGTGCCAGCAGCCCCTGGAGGAAGACCCAGTACTTC. Translated: CASSPWRKTQYF.

This chain joins TRBV19 and TRBJ1-2; D is perhaps TRBD1 (6 bases). The CDR3 is 17 residues long. Germline V gene sequence: CDR1 LNHDA, CDR2 SQIVND (reference sequence). V was clipped by 3 bases and J by 4 bases, with 21 bases between them. CDR3 region: CASSMTGLRGRGYGYTF. Here the CDR3 DNA reads TGTGCCAGTAGTATGACGGGATTGCGGGGGCGCGGCTATGGCTACACCTTC.

The V gene is TRBV12-5, the J gene TRBJ2-7; the D gene is possibly TRBD1 (5 bases). This CDR3 contains 14 residues. In germline, CDR1 is LGHNT, CDR2 FRNRAP. V lost 6 bases and J lost 12, with 24 bases in between. The chain's CDR3 is CASGLRPDSKMWYF. The CDR3 DNA sequence: TGTGCTAGTGGGCTCCGACCTGACAGTAAAATGTGGTACTTC.

This sequence joins TRBV4-3 and TRBJ2-7, with TRBD1 matching 10 bases. V shed 0 bases and J 4 bases; nucleotides not matched to a gene: 9. Germline lookup yields CDR1 LGHNA and CDR2 YSLEER. The CDR3 is 17 amino acids. For the CDR3, the DNA is TGCGCCAGCAGCCAAGAAGCGGGACAGGGGCCGCCGTACGAGCAGTACTTC. It specifies CASSQEAGQGPPYEQYF.

This clonotype has at least ten counts. The junction does not match germline at one end; this may be a read error. This chain connects TRBV5-5 to TRBJ2-7; D tentatively fits TRBD1 or TRBD2 (7 bases each). The CDR3 runs to 15 residues. Germline lookup yields CDR1 SGHKS and CDR2 YYEKEE (reference sequence). CDR3 DNA sequence: TGCGCCAGCAGCTTGGGGGAGGGGGCTTCCTACGAGCAGTACTTC. Protein sequence: CASSLGEGASYEQYF.

The chain links TRBV28 to TRBJ2-7, with TRBD1 matching 8 bases. This CDR3 has 13 amino acids. Per the germline V gene, CDR1 is MDHEN and CDR2 is SYDVKM. Germline trimming cut 6 bases from V and 5 bases from J; bases unmatched to any gene: 6. The DNA for the CDR3 is TGTGCCAGCAGCGACAGGGGCCCGGACGAGCAGTACTTC. It is translated as CASSDRGPDEQYF.

Worth noting for this clonotype: With a much larger clone just one base away, this may be a read error. The V and J genes are TRBV6-2 or TRBV6-3 and TRBJ2-5; D remains ambiguous. CDR3 length equals 14 residues. Between the trimmed V and J ends, which lost 6 bases and 4 bases, there was a span of 15 bases. Germline CDR1 MNHEY, CDR2 SVGEGT. The CDR3 DNA sequence: TGTGCCAGCAGAGAAGTACGGTGGGGAGAGACCCAGTACTTC. Translated: CASREVRWGETQYF.

This clonotype has just one count. The CDR3 sequence: CSARELDNQPQHF. CDR3 sequence (DNA): TGCAGTGCTAGAGAGTTGGACAATCAGCCCCAGCATTTT. The chain uses TRBV20-1 and TRBJ1-5; D is uncertain. Looked up from germline, CDR1 is DFQATT and CDR2 is SNEGSKA (reference sequence). There are 13 residues in the CDR3. V lost 0 bases to trimming and J lost 3 bases, with 6 bases between them.

This clonotype was observed at least ten times. V gene TRBV28 combines with J gene TRBJ2-5; D gene unclear. Trimming took off 4 bases at V and 6 bases at J, with 6 bases between the two ends. Germline CDR1 and CDR2: MDHEN and SYDVKM. The CDR3 has 11 residues. The DNA for the CDR3 is TGTGCCAGCAGTTCAAGGCAGACCCAGTACTTC. This gives the protein CASSSRQTQYF.

There are many counts of this clonotype. The CDR3 sequence: CASSYAGTEAFF. The DNA of the CDR3 is TGTGCCAGCAGTTACGCGGGCACTGAAGCTTTCTTT. The V call is TRBV6-5, the J call TRBJ1-1; D uncertain. Per germline, CDR1 MNHEY and CDR2 SVGAGI. Trimming removed 2 bases at V and 4 bases at J, with 5 bases between. This CDR3 has 12 residues.

This clonotype was recorded many times. The chain employs TRBV2 and TRBJ2-7; D not resolved. The V end was cut by 1 base, the J end by 2 bases, with 6 bases between. The germline CDR1 and CDR2 sequences are SNHLY and FYNNEI. The CDR3 spans 13 residues. CDR3 in amino acids: CASSEGRPYEQYF. DNA of the CDR3: TGTGCCAGCAGTGAAGGGAGACCCTACGAGCAGTACTTC.

This clonotype was seen only a few times. This chain joins TRBV28 and TRBJ2-1, with D maybe TRBD2 (6 bases). Between the trimmed V and J ends, which lost 4 bases and 0 bases, there was a span of 13 bases. The CDR3 consists of 16 residues. The V gene's germline CDR1 is MDHEN and CDR2 SYDVKM. The CDR3 coding sequence is TGTGCCAGCAGTTCCCTGGACGGGAGCTCCTACAATGAGCAGTTCTTC. Residues: CASSSLDGSSYNEQFF. The variable domain in full, with the rest retrieved from reference TRBV28 and TRBJ2-1, is DVKVTQSSRYLVKRTGEKVFLECVQDMDHENMFWYRQDPGLGLRLIYFSYDVKMKEKGDIPEGYSVSREKKERFSLILESASTNQTSMYLCASSSLDGSSYNEQFFGPGTRLTVL.

This clonotype was recorded many times. The rearrangement joins TRBV27 to TRBJ1-5, with 8 bases aligning to TRBD1. Germline values: CDR1 MNHEY, CDR2 SMNVEV (reference sequence). Germline trimming cut 5 bases from V and 10 bases from J; bases unmatched to any gene: 7. The CDR3 is 13 residues long. The CDR3 DNA sequence: TGTGCCAGCAGTCAGGGGGCTCGATTACCCCAGCATTTT. Translation: CASSQGARLPQHF.

This clonotype has only a few counts. The V and J genes are TRBV24-1 and TRBJ2-2; 9 bases are a match to TRBD1. Germline V gene data show CDR1 as KGHDR and CDR2 as SFDVKD. J lost 6 bases, V lost 1 base, and 14 bases had no gene match. This CDR3 comprises 19 residues. Here the CDR3 DNA reads TGTGCCACCAGTGATTTTGGAGCCCCGAACAGGGGGCGGCCCGGGGAGCTGTTTTTT. It translates to CATSDFGAPNRGRPGELFF.

The chain has TRBV20-1 and TRBJ1-1, with 12 nucleotides matching TRBD1. The J segment lost 4 bases and the V segment lost 0 bases, leaving 9 bases of the junction unmatched. The CDR3 runs to 17 residues. Germline CDR1 reads DFQATT; CDR2 reads SNEGSKA (reference sequence). The CDR3 bases are TGCAGTGCTAGAGAAGGGACAGGGGGCCGCCGGAGCACTGAAGCTTTCTTT. It specifies CSAREGTGGRRSTEAFF.

The rearrangement links TRBV5-1 to TRBJ2-7; 7 bases fit TRBD1. Germline V CDR1 and CDR2: SGHRS, YFSETQ. The CDR3 is made up of 15 amino acids. V shed 5 bases and J 7 bases; nucleotides not matched to a gene: 15. CDR3 coding DNA: TGCGCCAGCAGGTTGTCCGGGACAGCCCCTCAGGAGCAGTACTTC. Protein product: CASRLSGTAPQEQYF.

This clonotype was observed a handful of times. The rearrangement uses TRBV7-2 and TRBJ2-7, with 8 bases lining up with TRBD1. CDR3 length equals 14 residues. CDR1 SGHTA and CDR2 FQGNSA come from the germline V gene. V lost 8 bases to trimming and J lost 1 base; unmatched junction nucleotides: 7. CDR3 amino acids: CASLGRTGSYEQYF. The CDR3 nucleotides read TGTGCCAGCCTAGGAAGGACAGGGTCCTACGAGCAGTACTTC.

As regards this clonotype: A clone one base away is much larger, so this may be a read error. The chain links TRBV28 to TRBJ1-1; no clear D gene. Looked up from germline, CDR1 is MDHEN and CDR2 is SYDVKM. The V gene lost 6 bases and the J gene lost 3 bases, with 17 bases spanning the gap. CDR3 size: 15 residues. CDR3 DNA: TGTGCCAGCAGACAGAGGGCCCTACTGGACACTGAAGCTTTCTTT. Its protein product is CASRQRALLDTEAFF.

The V and J genes are TRBV11-2 and TRBJ2-3; the D is unclear. The CDR3 consists of 14 residues. The V end lost 9 bases, the J end lost 2 bases, and 15 bases lay between the germline ends. Germline V gene lookup returns CDR1 SGHAT and CDR2 FQNNGV. In DNA form, the CDR3 reads TGTGCCAGTAGCAGCTTAATCGCCACAGATACGCAGTATTTT. Amino acids: CASSSLIATDTQYF. Full variable domain (outside the CDR3, taken from reference TRBV11-2 and TRBJ2-3): EAGVAQSPRYKIIEKRQSVAFWCNPISGHATLYWYQQILGQGPKLLIQFQNNGVVDDSQLPKDRFSAERLKGVDSTLKIQPAKLEDSAVYLCASSSLIATDTQYFGPGTRLTVL.

The chain uses TRBV30 and TRBJ1-1; unclear D gene. The CDR3 contains 11 residues. Trimming cost V 0 bases and J 9 bases, with 8 bases left between them. CDR1 is GTSNPN and CDR2 is SVGIG in the germline V gene (reference sequence). CDR3 amino acids: CAWSVLQKAFF. CDR3 nucleotides: TGTGCCTGGAGTGTATTGCAAAAAGCTTTCTTT.